The source of this TCR beta chain is a study of blood T cell repertoires in COVID-19 (dated by TCRdb to the early 2020s). About the investigation overall: The collaborator samples originated in the United States, Italy and Spain and spanned the acute and convalescent phases of COVID-19. The prospective study material was composed of cDNA or gDNA derived from T cells, B-cell-depleted T cells, or PBMCs. Deeply sampled blood TCRbeta repertoires from subjects exposed to, actively infected with, or recovered from COVID-19 were included in the dataset. The repertoires were made available in a free public database intended to serve as a resource for research on the immune response to SARS-CoV-2. The samples were drawn from the first 160 participants of the ongoing ImmuneRACE study and from 1,254 subjects provided by 6 global collaborators. Nearly every sample came with metadata listing a de-identified subject ID, COVID-19 status, age in years and sex. Where available, HLA class I and class II types were obtained from metadata supplied by the sample provider rather than from assay-based typing.

As encoded in the germline V gene, CDR1 is KGHSH while CDR2 is LQKENI. V and J lose 1 base and 7 bases, and a span of 13 bases separates them. Including cysteine and phenylalanine, the CDR3 has 14 amino acids. Only the CDR3 part of the read is kept: 42 bases, read in frame from the first base. Comment on this clone: The antigen this receptor binds is unknown. Base qualities were left out, and no much larger clone turns up one base away.

General findings and caveats noted by the study authors: The amount of clinical and demographic metadata varied by source and participant and was provided uncurated.

TCRbeta CDR3 regions were amplified from genomic DNA using the immunoSEQ Assay, a bias-controlled multiplex PCR. The original pipeline was this. Nucleated cell counts per sample were estimated from amplification of reference gene primers within the assay. To quantify the absolute abundance of each unique TCRbeta CDR3 rearrangement, sequence reads were collapsed and filtered. For each sample, productive Simpson clonality was calculated as the square root of Simpson's diversity index across productive rearrangements. TCRdb took this table from immuneACCESS and kept in-frame rearrangements with V and J called. Such tables lack part of the clones; where checked against another copy, unresolved V genes explain under half of the gap, and the rest is unexplained. V and J calls and clone size are as listed in that table; D and trimming were resolved from the DNA. This sample holds some 110,000 clones; just over 90% were observed only once. 1.5% to 2% of the sample is in the top ten clones.

Each collaborating institution followed its own protocols to collect whole blood in K2EDTA tubes. For TCRbeta analysis, collaborators shipped samples in one of three forms: frozen whole blood, isolated PBMCs, or DNA extracted from either of those sample types. The rearranged chain carries TRBV18 and TRBJ1-2; too little of a D gene remains to name it. The material sequenced was peripheral blood. The sequence came from a human donor with active COVID-19. The donor label of this sample is uncertain. In nucleotides, the sequence is TGTGCCAGCTCACCACTTGCGACATTAGGTGGCTACACCTTC. This yields the protein CASSPLATLGGYTF.